This TCR beta chain originates from a study of blood T cell repertoires in COVID-19. Study at large: The United States, Italy and Spain supplied acute and convalescent COVID-19 samples. T cells, B-cell-depleted T cells, or PBMCs supplied cDNA or gDNA.

This clone was observed a few times. TCRdb's copy holds only in-frame clones and misses some; the assay was immunoSEQ multiplex PCR. The repertoire has 350,000 to 400,000 clones, around nine tenths of them found once; the top ten carry 1.7%. The CDR3 sequence is 11 residues long. V gave up 5 bases and J gave up 9 bases, with 10 bases separating them. Germline V gives CDR1 MDHEN, CDR2 SYDVKM. Cohort placement rested on clinical history that participants reported themselves. Recovered status applied to Cohort 3 donors who had two consecutive negative PCRs. It also applied to those with clearance or with symptom resolution.

The sequence was collected from a woman aged 25 to 39 who had recovered from COVID-19. The V gene is TRBV28, the J gene TRBJ1-2; no firm D call. Sample: PBMCs or T cells enriched from blood (not recorded which). The CDR3 loop reads CASSRARSYTF. CDR3 nucleotide sequence: TGTGCCAGCAGTCGCGCTCGTAGCTACACCTTC.